This T cell receptor beta chain was obtained from a study of cytomegalovirus exposure and HLA in healthy donors. For this clone: The antigen is unknown.

Overall study results and limits: Across HLA loci, a later analysis found differing TCR association rates, with DRB1 most and HLA-C fewest. Of the V segments, some could not be distinguished, including TRBV6-2 and TRBV6-3, and were excluded.

The PCR made use of 60 Vbeta and 13 Jbeta primers. In the original analysis: A follow-up analysis tallied around 80 million unique TCR beta chains, approximately 10 million shared. Clones were read by immunoSEQ multiplex PCR, and TCRdb kept only the in-frame ones, dropping some. That table supplies the V and J calls and clone size; D and trimming were determined from the DNA. In the table there are roughly 120,000 clones, about 81% of which are singletons. Donors counted as nominally healthy when sampled, yet unrecorded immune exposures were likely. Trimming left V 6 bases short and J 0 bases short, with 8 bases between. The CDR3 totals 13 residues. The germline gives CDR1 SEHNR, CDR2 FQNEAQ (reference sequence).

The V call is TRBV7-9, the J call TRBJ1-2; tentative D call: TRBD1 (5 bases). The receptor was derived from a woman between 25 and 40 years old in good health and CMV-seronegative. The sequencing input was PBMCs. DNA for the CDR3: TGTGCCAGCAGTAGGACAACTAACTATGGCTACACCTTC. It encodes CASSRTTNYGYTF.